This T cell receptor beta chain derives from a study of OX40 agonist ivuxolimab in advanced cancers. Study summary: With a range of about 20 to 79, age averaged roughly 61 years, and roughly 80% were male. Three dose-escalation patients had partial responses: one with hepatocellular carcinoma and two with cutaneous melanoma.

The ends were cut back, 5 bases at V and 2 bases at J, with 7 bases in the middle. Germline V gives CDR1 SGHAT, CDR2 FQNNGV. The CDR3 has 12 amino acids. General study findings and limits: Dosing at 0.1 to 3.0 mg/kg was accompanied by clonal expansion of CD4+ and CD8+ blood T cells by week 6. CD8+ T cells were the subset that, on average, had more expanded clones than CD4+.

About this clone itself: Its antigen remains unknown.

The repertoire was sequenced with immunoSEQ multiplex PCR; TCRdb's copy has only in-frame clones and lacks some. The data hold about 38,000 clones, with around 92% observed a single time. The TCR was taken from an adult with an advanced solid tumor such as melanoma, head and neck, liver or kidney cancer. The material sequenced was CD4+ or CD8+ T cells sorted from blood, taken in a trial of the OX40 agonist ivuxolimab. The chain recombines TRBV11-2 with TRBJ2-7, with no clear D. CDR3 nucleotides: TGTGCCAGCAGCCCCGGAGCCTACGAGCAGTACTTC. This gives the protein CASSPGAYEQYF.